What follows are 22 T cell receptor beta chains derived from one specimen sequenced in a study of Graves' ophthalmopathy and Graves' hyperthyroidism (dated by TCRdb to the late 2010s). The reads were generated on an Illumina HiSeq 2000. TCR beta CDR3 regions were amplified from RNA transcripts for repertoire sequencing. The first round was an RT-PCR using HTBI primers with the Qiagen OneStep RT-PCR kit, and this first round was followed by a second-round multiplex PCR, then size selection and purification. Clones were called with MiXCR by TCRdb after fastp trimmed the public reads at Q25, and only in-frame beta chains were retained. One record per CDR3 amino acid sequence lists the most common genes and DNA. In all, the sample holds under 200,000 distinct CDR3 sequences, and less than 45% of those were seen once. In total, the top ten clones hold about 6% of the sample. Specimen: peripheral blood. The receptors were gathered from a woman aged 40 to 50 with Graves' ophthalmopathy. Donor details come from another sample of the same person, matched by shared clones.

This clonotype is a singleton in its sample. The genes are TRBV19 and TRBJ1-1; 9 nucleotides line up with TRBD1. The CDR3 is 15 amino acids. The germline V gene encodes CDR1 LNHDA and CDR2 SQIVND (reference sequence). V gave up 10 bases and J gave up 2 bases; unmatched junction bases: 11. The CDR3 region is CATAPGQGVNTEAFF. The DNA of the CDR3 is TGTGCCACCGCACCGGGACAGGGTGTAAACACTGAAGCTTTCTTT.

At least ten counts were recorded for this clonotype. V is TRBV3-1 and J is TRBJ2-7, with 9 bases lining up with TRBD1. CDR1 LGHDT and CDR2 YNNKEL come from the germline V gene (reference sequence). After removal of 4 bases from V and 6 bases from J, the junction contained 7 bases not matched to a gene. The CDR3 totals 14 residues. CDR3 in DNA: TGTGCCAGCAGCCCAAGGACAGGGGCGGGCGAGCAGTACTTC. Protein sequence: CASSPRTGAGEQYF.

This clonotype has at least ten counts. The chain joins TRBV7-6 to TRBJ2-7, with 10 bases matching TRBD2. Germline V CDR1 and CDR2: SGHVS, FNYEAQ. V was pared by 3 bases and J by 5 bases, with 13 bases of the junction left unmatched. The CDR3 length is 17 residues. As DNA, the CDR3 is TGTGCCAGCAGCTTGGGTATCCTAGCGGGGGCGGGGAACGAGCAGTACTTC. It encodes CASSLGILAGAGNEQYF.

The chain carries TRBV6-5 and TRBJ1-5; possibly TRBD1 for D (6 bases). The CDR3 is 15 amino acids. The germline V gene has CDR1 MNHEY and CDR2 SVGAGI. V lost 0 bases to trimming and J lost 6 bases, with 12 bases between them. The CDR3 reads CASSYSRGAGQPQHF. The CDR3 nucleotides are TGTGCCAGCAGTTACTCGAGGGGGGCGGGTCAGCCCCAGCATTTT.

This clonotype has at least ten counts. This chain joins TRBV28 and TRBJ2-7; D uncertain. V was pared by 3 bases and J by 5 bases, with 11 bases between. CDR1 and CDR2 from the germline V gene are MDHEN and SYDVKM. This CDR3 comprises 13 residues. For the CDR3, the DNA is TGTGCCAGCAGTTTTGTCAGATCCCACGAGCAGTACTTC. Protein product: CASSFVRSHEQYF.

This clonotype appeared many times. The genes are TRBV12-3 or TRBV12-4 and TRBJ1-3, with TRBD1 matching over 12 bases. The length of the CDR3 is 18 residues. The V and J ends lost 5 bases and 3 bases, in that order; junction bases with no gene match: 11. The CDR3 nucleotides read TGTGCCAGCAGTCCGGGGACAGGGGGCGCCGGAAGTGGAAACACCATATATTTT. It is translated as CASSPGTGGAGSGNTIYF.

DNA of the CDR3: TGTGCCAGCAGTTACCAGACAGGGCATCAGCCCCAGCATTTT. This translates into CASSYQTGHQPQHF. The chain uses TRBV6-2 or TRBV6-3 and TRBJ1-5; TRBD1 matches at 7 bases. The CDR3 has 14 residues. CDR1 and CDR2 from the germline V gene are MNHEY and SVGEGT. Unmatched junction bases numbered 3, after V lost 2 bases and J lost 5 bases.

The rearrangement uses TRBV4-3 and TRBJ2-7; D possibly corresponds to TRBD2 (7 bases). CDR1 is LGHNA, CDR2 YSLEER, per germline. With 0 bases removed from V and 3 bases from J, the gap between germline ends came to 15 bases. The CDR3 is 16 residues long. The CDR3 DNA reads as TGCGCCAGCAGCCAAGATATTTCGGGGGGCCGCTACGAGCAGTACTTC. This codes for CASSQDISGGRYEQYF.

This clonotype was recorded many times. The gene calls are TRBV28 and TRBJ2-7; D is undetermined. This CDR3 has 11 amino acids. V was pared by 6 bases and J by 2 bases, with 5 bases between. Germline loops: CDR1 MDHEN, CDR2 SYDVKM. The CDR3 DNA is TGTGCCAGCAGCCAAGCCTACGAGCAGTACTTC. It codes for CASSQAYEQYF.

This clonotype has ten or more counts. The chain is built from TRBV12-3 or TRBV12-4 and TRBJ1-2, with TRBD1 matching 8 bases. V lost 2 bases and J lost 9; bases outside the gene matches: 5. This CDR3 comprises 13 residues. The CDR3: CASSLWRTGSYTF. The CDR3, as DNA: TGTGCCAGCAGTTTATGGAGGACAGGGAGCTACACCTTC.

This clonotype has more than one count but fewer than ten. Here the CDR3 reads CASSSTGGVKNIQYF. Written as DNA, the CDR3 is TGTGCCAGCAGTTCAACAGGGGGCGTCAAAAACATTCAGTACTTC. V gene TRBV12-3 or TRBV12-4 combines with J gene TRBJ2-4, with TRBD1 identical over 9 bases. The CDR3 sequence is 15 residues long. The J segment lost 3 bases and the V segment lost 4 bases, leaving 4 bases of the junction unmatched.

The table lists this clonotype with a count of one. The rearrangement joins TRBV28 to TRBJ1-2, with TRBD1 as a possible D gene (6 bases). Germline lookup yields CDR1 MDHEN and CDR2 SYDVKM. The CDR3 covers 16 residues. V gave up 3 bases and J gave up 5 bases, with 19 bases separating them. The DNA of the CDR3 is TGTGCCAGCAGTTTCCCCAACGGCCGGGGGCTTTATGGCTACACCTTC. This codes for CASSFPNGRGLYGYTF.

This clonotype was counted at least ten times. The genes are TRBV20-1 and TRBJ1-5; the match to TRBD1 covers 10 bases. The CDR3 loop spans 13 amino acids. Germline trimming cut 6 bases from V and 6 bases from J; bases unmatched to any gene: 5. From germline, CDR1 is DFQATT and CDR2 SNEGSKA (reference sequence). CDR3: CSAPGQGIQPQHF. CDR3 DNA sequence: TGCAGTGCGCCGGGACAGGGGATTCAGCCCCAGCATTTT.

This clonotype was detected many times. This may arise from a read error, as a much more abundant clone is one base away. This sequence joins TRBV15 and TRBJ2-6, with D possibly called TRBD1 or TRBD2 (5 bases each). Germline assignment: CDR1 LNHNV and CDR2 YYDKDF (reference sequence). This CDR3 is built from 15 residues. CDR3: CATSNVDSGANVLAF. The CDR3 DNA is TGTGCCACCAGCAACGTGGACTCTGGGGCCAACGTCCTGGCTTTC.

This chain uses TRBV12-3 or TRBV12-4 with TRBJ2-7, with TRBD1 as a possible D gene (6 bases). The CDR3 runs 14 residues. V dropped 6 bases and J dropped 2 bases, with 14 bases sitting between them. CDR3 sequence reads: CASSSSQGPYEQYF. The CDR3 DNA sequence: TGTGCCAGCAGCTCCTCACAGGGACCCTACGAGCAGTACTTC.

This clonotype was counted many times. This chain's CDR3 is CASSQDLVGGYYGYTF. For the CDR3, the DNA is TGCGCCAGCAGCCAAGACCTGGTGGGCGGGTACTATGGCTACACCTTC. The rearrangement links TRBV4-3 to TRBJ1-2; D remains ambiguous. The germline V gene encodes CDR1 LGHNA and CDR2 YSLEER. With 0 bases removed from V and 3 bases from J, the gap between germline ends came to 14 bases. This CDR3 spans 16 amino acids.

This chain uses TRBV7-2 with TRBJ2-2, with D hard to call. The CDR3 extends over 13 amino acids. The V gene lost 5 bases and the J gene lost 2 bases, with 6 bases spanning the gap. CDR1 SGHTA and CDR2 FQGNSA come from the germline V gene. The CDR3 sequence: CASSVSNTGELFF. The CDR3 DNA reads TGTGCCAGCAGCGTAAGCAACACCGGGGAGCTGTTTTTT.

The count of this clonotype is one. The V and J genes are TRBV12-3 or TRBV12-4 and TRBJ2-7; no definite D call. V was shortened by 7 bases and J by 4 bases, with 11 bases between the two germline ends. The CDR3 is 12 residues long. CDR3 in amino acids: CASMGPKYEQYF. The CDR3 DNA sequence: TGTGCCAGCATGGGCCCAAAATACGAGCAGTACTTC.

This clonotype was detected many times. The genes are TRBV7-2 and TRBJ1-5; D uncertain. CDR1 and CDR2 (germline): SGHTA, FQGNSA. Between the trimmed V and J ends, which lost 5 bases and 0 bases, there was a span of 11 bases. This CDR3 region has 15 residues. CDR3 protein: CASSPGPDSNQPQHF. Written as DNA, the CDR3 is TGTGCCAGCAGCCCCGGACCTGATAGCAATCAGCCCCAGCATTTT.

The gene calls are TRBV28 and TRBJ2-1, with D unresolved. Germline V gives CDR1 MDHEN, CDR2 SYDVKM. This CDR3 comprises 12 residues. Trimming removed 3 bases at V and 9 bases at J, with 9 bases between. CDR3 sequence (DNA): TGTGCCAGCAGTTTCTCGCTGGCTGAGCAGTTCTTC. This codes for CASSFSLAEQFF.

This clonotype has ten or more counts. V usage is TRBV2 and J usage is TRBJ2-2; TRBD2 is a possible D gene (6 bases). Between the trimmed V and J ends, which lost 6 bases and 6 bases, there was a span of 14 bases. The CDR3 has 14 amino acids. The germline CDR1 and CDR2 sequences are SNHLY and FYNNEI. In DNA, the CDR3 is TGTGCCAGCAGGGAGGACTACCGCCCCGGGGAGCTGTTTTTT. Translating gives CASREDYRPGELFF.

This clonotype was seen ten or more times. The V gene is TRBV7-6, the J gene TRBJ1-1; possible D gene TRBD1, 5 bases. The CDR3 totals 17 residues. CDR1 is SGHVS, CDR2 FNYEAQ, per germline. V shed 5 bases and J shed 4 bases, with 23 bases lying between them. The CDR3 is CASSKIRRGDGSTEAFF. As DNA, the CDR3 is TGTGCCAGCAGCAAAATCCGCAGAGGGGATGGAAGCACTGAAGCTTTCTTT.